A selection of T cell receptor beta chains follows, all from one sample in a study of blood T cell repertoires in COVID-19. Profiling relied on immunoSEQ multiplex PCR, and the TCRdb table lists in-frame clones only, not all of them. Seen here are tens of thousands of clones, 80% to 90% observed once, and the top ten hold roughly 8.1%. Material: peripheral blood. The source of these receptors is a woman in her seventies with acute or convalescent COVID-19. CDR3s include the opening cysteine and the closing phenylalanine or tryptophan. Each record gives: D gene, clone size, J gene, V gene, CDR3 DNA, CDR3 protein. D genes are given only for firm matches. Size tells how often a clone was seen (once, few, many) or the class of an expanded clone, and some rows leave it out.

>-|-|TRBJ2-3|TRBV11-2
TGTGCCAGCCGGGTTTTTAGCACAGATACGCAGTATTTT
CASRVFSTDTQYF
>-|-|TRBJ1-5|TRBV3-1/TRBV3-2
TGTGCCAGCAGCCAAGGGGCTAATCAGCCCCAGCATTTT
CASSQGANQPQHF
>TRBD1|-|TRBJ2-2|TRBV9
TGTGCCAGCAGCTCCTGGGACAGGGGGCGAGGCGGGGAGCTGTTTTTT
CASSSWDRGRGGELFF
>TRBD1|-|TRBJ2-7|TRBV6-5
TGTGCCAGCAGTTATGGGACAGGAACCTACGAGCAGTACTTC
CASSYGTGTYEQYF
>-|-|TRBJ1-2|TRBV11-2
TGTGCCAGCAGCTTAGATTCGCGGGGTACTTTCTACACCTTC
CASSLDSRGTFYTF
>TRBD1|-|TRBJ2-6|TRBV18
TGTGCCAGCTCACCAGACAGGGGGCTCTCTGGGGCCAACGTCCTGACTTTC
CASSPDRGLSGANVLTF
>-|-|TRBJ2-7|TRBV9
TGTGCCAGCAGCGTAGCTACCGACTACGAGCAGTACTTC
CASSVATDYEQYF
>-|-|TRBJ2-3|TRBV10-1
TGCGCCAGCAGTGGGTTCCCAGCGGCGAGCACAGATACGCAGTATTTT
CASSGFPAASTDTQYF
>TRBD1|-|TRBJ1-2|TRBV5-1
TGCGCCAGCAGCTTGGCCGGACAGGGTCATGGCTACACCTTC
CASSLAGQGHGYTF
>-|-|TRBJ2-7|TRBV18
TGTGCCAGCTCACCCGTAGGACAGACCTACGAGCAGTACTTC
CASSPVGQTYEQYF
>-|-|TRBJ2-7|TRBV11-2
TGTGCCAGCAGCTTTGGGCAGGTTCGGCAGTACTTC
CASSFGQVRQYF
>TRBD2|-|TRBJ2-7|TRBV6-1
TGTGCCAGCAAAGGTGGCGGGAGCTCCTACGAGCAGTACTTC
CASKGGGSSYEQYF
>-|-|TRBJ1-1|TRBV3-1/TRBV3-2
TGTGCCAGCAGCCAAGTGGCAGACAGTCGAGCTGAAGCTTTCTTT
CASSQVADSRAEAFF
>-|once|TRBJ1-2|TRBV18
TGTGCCAGCTCACCAGAGGAACAGGTCCGCGGTACCTTC
CASSPEEQVRGTF
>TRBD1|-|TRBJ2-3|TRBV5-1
TGCGCCAGCAGCTCGCACCAACAGGGGGTTGTGCAGTATTTT
CASSSHQQGVVQYF
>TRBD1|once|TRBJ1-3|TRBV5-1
TGCGCCAGCAAGTGGGACAGGGGGCTCGGAAACACCATATATTTT
CASKWDRGLGNTIYF
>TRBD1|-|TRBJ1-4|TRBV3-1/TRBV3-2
TGTGCCAGCAGCCAAGCAGGGACAGGGGGAACTAATGAAAAACTGTTTTTT
CASSQAGTGGTNEKLFF
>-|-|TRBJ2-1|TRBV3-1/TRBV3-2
TGTGCCAGCAGCCAAGGTTCTAGCTGGAATGAGCAGTTCTTC
CASSQGSSWNEQFF
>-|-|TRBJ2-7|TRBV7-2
TGTGCCAGCAGCTCCCAGGGGGGCTCCTACGAGCAGTACTTC
CASSSQGGSYEQYF
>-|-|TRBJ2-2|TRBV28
TGTGCCAGCAGTCCAGTGATTCTTGTCCAGGGCAACACCGGGGAGCTGTTTTTT
CASSPVILVQGNTGELFF
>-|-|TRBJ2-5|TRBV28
TGTGCCAGCAGTTTTTCCACCCCGGGGTTTTCGACCCAGTACTTC
CASSFSTPGFSTQYF
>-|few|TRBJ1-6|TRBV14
TGTGCCAGCAGCCAAGGCAGGGATTATAATTCACCCCTCCACTTT
CASSQGRDYNSPLHF
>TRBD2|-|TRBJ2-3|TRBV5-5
TGTGCCAGCAGCCAGACTAGCGGGGGAACCTATAGCGCAGATACGCAGTATTTT
CASSQTSGGTYSADTQYF
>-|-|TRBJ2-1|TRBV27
TGTGCCAGCAAATTACAGGGAGACTACAATGAGCAGTTCTTC
CASKLQGDYNEQFF
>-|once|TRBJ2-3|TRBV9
TGTGCCAGCAGCCACACCTCCTCAACAGATACGCAGTATTTT
CASSHTSSTDTQYF
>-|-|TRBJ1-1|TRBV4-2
TGTGCCAGCAGCCAAGTATCGCAGGCCGTGAACACTGAAGCTTTCTTT
CASSQVSQAVNTEAFF
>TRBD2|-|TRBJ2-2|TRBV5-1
TGCGCCAGCAGCCCACTAGCGGGAGGTAACACCGGGGAGCTGTTTTTT
CASSPLAGGNTGELFF
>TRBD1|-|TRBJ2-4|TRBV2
TGTGCCAGCAGTAAGCACCCGACAGGGCCGTCACAGTACTTC
CASSKHPTGPSQYF
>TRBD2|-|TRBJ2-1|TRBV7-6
TGTGCCAGCAGCTTAGGTTGGGACTATCCCTACAATGAGCAGTTCTTC
CASSLGWDYPYNEQFF
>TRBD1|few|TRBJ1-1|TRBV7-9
TGTGCCAGCAGCGTGACAGGGGGCTCTGAAGCTTTCTTT
CASSVTGGSEAFF
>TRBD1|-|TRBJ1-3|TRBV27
TGTGCCAGCAGTCCCAGGACAGGGGTTATTGGAAACACCATATATTTT
CASSPRTGVIGNTIYF
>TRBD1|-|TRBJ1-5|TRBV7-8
TGTGCCAGCAGCTTCCGGGACAGGGGGCGCGGGTATCAGCCCCAGCATTTT
CASSFRDRGRGYQPQHF
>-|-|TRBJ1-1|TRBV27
TGTGCCAGCAGTTCTGGACAACGCCTCATGAACACTGAAGCTTTCTTT
CASSSGQRLMNTEAFF
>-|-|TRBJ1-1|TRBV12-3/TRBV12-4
TGTGCCAGCAGTTACACTACCACTGAAGCTTTCTTT
CASSYTTTEAFF
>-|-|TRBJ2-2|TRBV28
TGTGCCAGCAGTTTTAGGGGTTTTTCGTCCGGGGAGCTGTTTTTT
CASSFRGFSSGELFF
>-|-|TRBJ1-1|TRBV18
TGTGCCAGCTTAGAGTCTCGTTGGCGGACTGAAGCTTTCTTT
CASLESRWRTEAFF
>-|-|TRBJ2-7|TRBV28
TGTGCCAGCAGTTTATTTAGGGGACACTACGAGCAGTACTTC
CASSLFRGHYEQYF
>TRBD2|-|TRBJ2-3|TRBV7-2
TGTGCCAGCAGCCCGACTAGCGGGAGGGTCGTATCGGATACGCAGTATTTT
CASSPTSGRVVSDTQYF
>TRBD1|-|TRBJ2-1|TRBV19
TGTGCCAGTAGCACAGGGGGCTCCTACAATGAGCAGTTCTTC
CASSTGGSYNEQFF
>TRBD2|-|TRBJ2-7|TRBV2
TGTGCCAGCAGGGGGACTAGCGGTGTACCCTACGAGCAGTACTTC
CASRGTSGVPYEQYF
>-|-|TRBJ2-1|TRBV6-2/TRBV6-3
TGTGCCAGCAGCCCGACTCCGAGTTTGCCCTCCTACAATGAGCAGTTCTTC
CASSPTPSLPSYNEQFF
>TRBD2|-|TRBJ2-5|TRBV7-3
TGTGCCAGCAGCAGGACTAGCGGGAAACAAGAGACCCAGTACTTC
CASSRTSGKQETQYF
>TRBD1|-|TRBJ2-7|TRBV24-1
TGTGCCACCAGTGACGGGGGATCCCGGGACAGGGTCCCCTACGAGCAGTACTTC
CATSDGGSRDRVPYEQYF
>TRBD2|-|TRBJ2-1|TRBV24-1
TGTGCCACCAGTGATTTAGCGGGAGGATACAATGAGCAGTTCTTC
CATSDLAGGYNEQFF
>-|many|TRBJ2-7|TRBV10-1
TGCGCCAGCAGTGACCAGTACGAGCAGTACTTC
CASSDQYEQYF
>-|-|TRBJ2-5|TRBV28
TGTGCCAGCAGTCCTGGGGCAGGGGTCGAGACCCAGTACTTC
CASSPGAGVETQYF
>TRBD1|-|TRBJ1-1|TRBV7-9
TGTGCCAGCAGCGGGAAGGGGGCGCAAGCTGAGAGGGCCCAGGCTGAAGCTTTCTTT
CASSGKGAQAERAQAEAFF
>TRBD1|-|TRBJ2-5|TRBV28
TGTGCCAGCAGTTTCTTTCAGGGGGCTGGGGAGACCCAGTACTTC
CASSFFQGAGETQYF